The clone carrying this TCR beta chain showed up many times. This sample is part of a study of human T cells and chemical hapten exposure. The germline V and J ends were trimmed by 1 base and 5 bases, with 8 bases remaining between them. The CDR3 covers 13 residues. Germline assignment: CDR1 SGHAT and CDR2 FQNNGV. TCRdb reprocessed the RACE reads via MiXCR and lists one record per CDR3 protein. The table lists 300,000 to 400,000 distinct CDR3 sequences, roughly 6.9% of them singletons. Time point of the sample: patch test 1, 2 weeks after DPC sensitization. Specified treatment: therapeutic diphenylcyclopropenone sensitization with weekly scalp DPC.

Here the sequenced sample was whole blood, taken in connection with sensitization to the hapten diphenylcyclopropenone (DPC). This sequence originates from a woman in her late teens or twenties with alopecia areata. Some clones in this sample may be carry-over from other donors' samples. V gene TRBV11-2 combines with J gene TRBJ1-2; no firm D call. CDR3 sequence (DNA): TGTGCCAGCAGCTTAGGGTTAGGGTATGGCTACACCTTC. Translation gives CASSLGLGYGYTF.